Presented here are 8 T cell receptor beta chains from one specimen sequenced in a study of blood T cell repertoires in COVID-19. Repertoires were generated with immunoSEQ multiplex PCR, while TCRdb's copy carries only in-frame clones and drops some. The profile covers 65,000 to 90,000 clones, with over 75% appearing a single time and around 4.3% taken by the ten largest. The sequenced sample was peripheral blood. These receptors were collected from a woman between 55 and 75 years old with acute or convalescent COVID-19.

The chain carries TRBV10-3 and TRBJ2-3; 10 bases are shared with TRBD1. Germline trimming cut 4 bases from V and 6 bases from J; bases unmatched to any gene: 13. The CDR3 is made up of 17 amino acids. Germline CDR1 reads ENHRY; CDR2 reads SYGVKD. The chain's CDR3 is CAISASPGTGAPDTQYF. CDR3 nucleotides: TGTGCCATCAGTGCCTCACCCGGGACAGGGGCCCCTGATACGCAGTATTTT.

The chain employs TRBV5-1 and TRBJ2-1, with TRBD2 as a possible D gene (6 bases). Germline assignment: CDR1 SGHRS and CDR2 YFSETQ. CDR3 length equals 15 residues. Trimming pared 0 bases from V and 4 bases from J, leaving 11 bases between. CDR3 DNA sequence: TGCGCCAGCAGCTTGGCCCTGGGGGGTTACAATGAGCAGTTCTTC. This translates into CASSLALGGYNEQFF.

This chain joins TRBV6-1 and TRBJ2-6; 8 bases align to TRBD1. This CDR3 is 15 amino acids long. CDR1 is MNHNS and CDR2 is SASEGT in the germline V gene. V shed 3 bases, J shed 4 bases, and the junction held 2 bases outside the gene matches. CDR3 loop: CASSDRGPGANVLTF. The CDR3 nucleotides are TGTGCCAGCAGTGACAGGGGGCCAGGGGCCAACGTCCTGACTTTC.

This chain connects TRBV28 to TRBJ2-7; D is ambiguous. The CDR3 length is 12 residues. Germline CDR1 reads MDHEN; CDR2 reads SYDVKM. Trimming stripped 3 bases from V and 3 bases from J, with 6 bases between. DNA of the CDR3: TGTGCCAGCAGTTTGAACTTCTACGAGCAGTACTTC. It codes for CASSLNFYEQYF.

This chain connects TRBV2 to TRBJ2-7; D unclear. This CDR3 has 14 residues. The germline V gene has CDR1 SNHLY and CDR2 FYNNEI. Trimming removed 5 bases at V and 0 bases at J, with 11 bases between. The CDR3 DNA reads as TGTGCCAGCAGTCTCGACACGGCCTCCTACGAGCAGTACTTC. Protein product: CASSLDTASYEQYF.

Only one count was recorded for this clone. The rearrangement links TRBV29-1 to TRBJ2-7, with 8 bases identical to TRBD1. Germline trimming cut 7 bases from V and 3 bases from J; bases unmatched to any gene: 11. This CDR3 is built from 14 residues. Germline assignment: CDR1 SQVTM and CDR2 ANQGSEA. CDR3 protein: CSATRTGPLYEQYF. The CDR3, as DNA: TGCAGCGCCACTAGGACAGGGCCCCTCTACGAGCAGTACTTC.

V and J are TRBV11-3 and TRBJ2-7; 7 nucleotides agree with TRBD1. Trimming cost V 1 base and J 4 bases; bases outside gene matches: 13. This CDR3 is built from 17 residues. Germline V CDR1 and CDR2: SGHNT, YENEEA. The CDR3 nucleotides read TGTGCCAGCAGCTTAGGGGGCAGGGGGTTTAAGGGTTACGAGCAGTACTTC. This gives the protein CASSLGGRGFKGYEQYF. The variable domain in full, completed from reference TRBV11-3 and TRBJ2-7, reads EAGVVQSPRYKIIEKKQPVAFWCNPISGHNTLYWYLQNLGQGPELLIRYENEEAVDDSQLPKDRFSAERLKGVDSTLKIQPAELGDSAVYLCASSLGGRGFKGYEQYFGPGTRLTVT.

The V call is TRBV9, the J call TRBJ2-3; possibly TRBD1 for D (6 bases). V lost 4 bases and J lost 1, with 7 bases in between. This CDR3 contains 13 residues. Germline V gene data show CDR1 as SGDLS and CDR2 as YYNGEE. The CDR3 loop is CASSKGGTDTQYF. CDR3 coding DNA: TGTGCCAGCAGCAAGGGGGGCACAGATACGCAGTATTTT.